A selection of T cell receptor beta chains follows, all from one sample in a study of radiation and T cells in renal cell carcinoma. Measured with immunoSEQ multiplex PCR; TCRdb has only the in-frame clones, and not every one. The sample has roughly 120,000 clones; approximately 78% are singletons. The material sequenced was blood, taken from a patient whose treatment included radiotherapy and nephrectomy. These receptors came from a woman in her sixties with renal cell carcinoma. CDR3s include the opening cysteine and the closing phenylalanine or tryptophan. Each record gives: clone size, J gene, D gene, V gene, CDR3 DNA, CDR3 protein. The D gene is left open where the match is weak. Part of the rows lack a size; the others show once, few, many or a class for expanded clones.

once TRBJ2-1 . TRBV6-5 TGTGCCAGCAGTTCAGCCACCTCAATCGGAAATGAGCAGTTCTTC CASSSATSIGNEQFF
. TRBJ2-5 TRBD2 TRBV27 TGTGCCAGCAGTCCCATACTAGCGGGGGAGGAGACCCAGTACTTC CASSPILAGEETQYF
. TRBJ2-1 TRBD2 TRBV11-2 TGTGCCAGCAGCTTAATCGGGGGGTACAATGAGCAGTTCTTC CASSLIGGYNEQFF
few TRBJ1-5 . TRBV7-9 TGTGCCAGCAGCCCGCAGGGGTTCAATCAGCCCCAGCATTTT CASSPQGFNQPQHF
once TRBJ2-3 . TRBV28 TGTGCCAGCCCACCGACTCGGGGGCGTTCAGATACGCAGTATTTT CASPPTRGRSDTQYF
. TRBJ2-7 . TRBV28 TGTGCCACCTGGGGCGGGTTCAGCTCCTACGAGCAGTACTTC CATWGGFSSYEQYF
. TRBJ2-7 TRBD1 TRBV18 TGTGCCAGCTCACTCCGGACAGGGACCTACGAGCAGTACTTC CASSLRTGTYEQYF
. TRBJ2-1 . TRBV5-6 TGTGCCAGCAGCGGGGGGAACAATGAGCAGTTCTTC CASSGGNNEQFF
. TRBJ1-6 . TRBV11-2 TGTGCCAGCAGCGCTCGTGGGTGGGGAGGGAACAATTCACCCCTCCACTTT CASSARGWGGNNSPLHF
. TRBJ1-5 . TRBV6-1 TGTGCCAGCAGTGAAATCGGGCCGTCGGGGCAGCCCCAGCATTTT CASSEIGPSGQPQHF
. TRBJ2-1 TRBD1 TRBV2 TGTGCCAGCAGTAACGGACAGGGTAAATATGAGCAGTTCTTC CASSNGQGKYEQFF
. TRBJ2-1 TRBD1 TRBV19 TGTGCCAGTAGTACCGGGGGACAGGGGATGAATGAGCAGTTCTTC CASSTGGQGMNEQFF
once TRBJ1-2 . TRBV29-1 TGCAGCGTTGAACGGAGCCCCGGCTCCTATGGCTACACCTTC CSVERSPGSYGYTF
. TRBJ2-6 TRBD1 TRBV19 TGTGCCAGTTCTGACCCGGGACAGGGGTCTGGGGCCAACGTCCTGACTTTC CASSDPGQGSGANVLTF
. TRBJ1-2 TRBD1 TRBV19 TGTGCCAGTACCCGGACAGGGGGAGGCTATGGCTACACCTTC CASTRTGGGYGYTF
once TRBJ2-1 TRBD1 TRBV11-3 TGTGCCAGCAGCTTCAGTGGGACAGGGAGGAGGTTCTTC CASSFSGTGRRFF
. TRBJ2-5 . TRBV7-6 TGTGCCAGCAGCTTAGAAGGGGGTGGTGGGGAGACCCAGTACTTC CASSLEGGGGETQYF
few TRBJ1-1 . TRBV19 TGTGCCAGTAGTATATGGCAAGGCACTGAAGCTTTCTTT CASSIWQGTEAFF
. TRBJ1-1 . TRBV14 TGTGCCAGCAGCCAAGATACCCAGACTGAAGCTTTCTTT CASSQDTQTEAFF
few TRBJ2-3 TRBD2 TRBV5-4 TGTGCCAGCAGCCCCGGGGGGGTAGGAACAGATACGCAGTATTTT CASSPGGVGTDTQYF
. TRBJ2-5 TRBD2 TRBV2 TGTGCCAGCAGTGTGGGGACTAGCGTCGAGACCCAGTACTTC CASSVGTSVETQYF
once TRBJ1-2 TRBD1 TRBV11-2 TGTGCCAGCAGCTTAATGACAGGGGTGGGCGGCTACACCTTC CASSLMTGVGGYTF
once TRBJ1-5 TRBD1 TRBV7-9 TGTGCCAGCAGCCCCGACAGGGTGGTTCAGCCCCAGCATTTT CASSPDRVVQPQHF
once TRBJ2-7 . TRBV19 TGTGCCAGTAGGGAAGGTGGGGGAAACTCCTACGAGCAGTACTTC CASREGGGNSYEQYF
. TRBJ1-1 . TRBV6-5 TGTGCCAGCAGTTACTCGATTCAGGCTCACACTGAAGCTTTCTTT CASSYSIQAHTEAFF
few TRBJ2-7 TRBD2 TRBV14 TGTGCCAGCAGCCAAGCAGGGACTACTCGGCAGTACTTC CASSQAGTTRQYF
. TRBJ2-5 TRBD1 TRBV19 TGTGCCAGTAGTATAAGGACAGGGGAGGGGACCCAGTACTTC CASSIRTGEGTQYF
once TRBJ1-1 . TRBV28 TGTGCCAGCAGCCAAGTGAAGATTTCGTACACTGAAGCTTTCTTT CASSQVKISYTEAFF
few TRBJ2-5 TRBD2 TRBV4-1 TGCGCCAGCAAGCGCGGGGGGGGCCAAGAGACCCAGTACTTC CASKRGGGQETQYF
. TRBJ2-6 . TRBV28 TGTGCCAGCGGTATTCACTCTGGGGCCAACGTCCTGACTTTC CASGIHSGANVLTF
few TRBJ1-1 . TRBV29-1 TGCAGCGTTAGACAGGACCTGAACACTGAAGCTTTCTTT CSVRQDLNTEAFF
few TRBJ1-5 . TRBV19 TGTGCCAGTAGTATAGTGGTAAACCAGCCCCAGCATTTT CASSIVVNQPQHF
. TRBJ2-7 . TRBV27 TGTGCCAGCAGTTTATCGGGCAACAGGGCCTACGAGCAGTACTTC CASSLSGNRAYEQYF
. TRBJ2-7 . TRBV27 TGTGCCAGCAGGGGTATCTCCTACGAGCAGTACTTC CASRGISYEQYF
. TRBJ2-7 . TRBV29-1 TGCAGCGTTGTGATGGGCTACGAGCAGTACTTC CSVVMGYEQYF
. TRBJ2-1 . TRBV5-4 TGTGCCAGCAGCTTGTTTCCCCGGGGGAGTGCCTACAATGAGCAGTTCTTC CASSLFPRGSAYNEQFF
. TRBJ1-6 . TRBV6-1 TGTGCCAGCAGTGAAGTGGGGGTCGGTTCACCCCTCCACTTT CASSEVGVGSPLHF
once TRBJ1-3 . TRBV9 TGTGCCAGCAGCGTAGATGCCCCTGGAAACACCATATATTTT CASSVDAPGNTIYF
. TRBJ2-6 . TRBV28 TGTGCCAGCAGTTTAACGGTCGCATCTGGGGCCAACGTCCTGACTTTC CASSLTVASGANVLTF
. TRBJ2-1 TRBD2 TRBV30 TGTGCCTGGACAGTTCAGGGGACTAGCGGTAATGAGCAGTTCTTC CAWTVQGTSGNEQFF
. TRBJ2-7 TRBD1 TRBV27 TGTGCCAGCAGTGCATTCCCCCCCCTCTTATCCCGACAGGGGGGTAAGTTTTACGAGCAGTACTTC CASSAFPPLLSRQGGKFYEQYF